This T cell receptor beta chain was documented in a study of tumor and adjacent non-tumor tissue in lung cancer. As for the study in general: Patients comprised eleven to twelve adenocarcinoma, a couple of squamous cell carcinoma and 1 small cell lung cancer.

The CDR3 loop spans 12 amino acids. The germline gives CDR1 MNHEY, CDR2 SVGAGI. V lost 8 bases, J lost 1 base, and 9 bases lay in between. RNA was extracted from bulk tissue without any cell sorting. Distant lung tissue was collected more than 3 cm away from the tumor edge. Chemotherapy-naive patients with new lung cancer underwent thoracic surgery in China, August–late 2014. TCRbeta libraries were built with three rounds of nested PCR, modified from ARM-PCR. Via MiXCR, TCRdb re-called the multiplex PCR reads, giving one row per CDR3 protein. The table includes about 110,000 distinct CDR3 sequences, over 55% detected once.

The chain couples TRBV6-5 to TRBJ2-7, with a possible D match to TRBD2 (6 bases). The receptor was isolated from a man aged 55 to 70 with non-small cell lung cancer. The sample was distant non-tumor lung tissue. The CDR3 DNA reads TGTGCCAGCGGAGGGACGTCCTACGAGCAGTACTTC. This translates into CASGGTSYEQYF.